This T cell receptor (beta chain) was sequenced for a study of shared clonotypes between healthy human individuals. Whole-study results and caveats: Of the naive CD4 clonotypes, roughly 5.5% were shared across a few donors.

Germline values: CDR1 MNHEY, CDR2 SVGAGI. Between the trimmed V and J ends, which lost 5 bases and 4 bases, there was a span of 15 bases. The CDR3 is 15 residues long. Method: immunoSEQ multiplex PCR; TCRdb's copy keeps in-frame clones and lacks some. The profile shows about 600,000 clones, more than 95% of them singletons. Concerning this clone itself: What it recognizes is unknown.

Sequenced input: naive CD4+ T cells sorted from blood. As to subset: CD45RA+ positively selected. This chain joins TRBV6-5 and TRBJ2-1, with D tentatively TRBD2 (6 bases). The sequence was obtained from a woman aged 25 to 39 in good health. The CDR3 is CASSPLTGDYNEQFF. DNA of the CDR3: TGTGCCAGCAGTCCCCTGACGGGAGATTACAATGAGCAGTTCTTC.